These 2 T cell receptor beta chains originate from one sample sequenced in a study of T cell responses to AZD1222 COVID-19 vaccine. The data were produced by immunoSEQ multiplex PCR, yet TCRdb's version contains in-frame clones alone and is incomplete. The table shows some 170,000 clones, with 70% to 90% occurring only once. The material sequenced was peripheral blood, taken 28 days after the second dose of the MenACWY control vaccine. These receptors were taken from an adult who received the MenACWY meningococcal vaccine as a control.

The J gene is TRBJ1-5, the V gene TRBV7-9; D perhaps matches TRBD1 (5 bases). Trimming pared 4 bases from V and 2 bases from J, leaving 15 bases between. The V gene's germline CDR1 is SEHNR and CDR2 FQNEAQ (reference sequence). The length of the CDR3 is 16 residues. Here the CDR3 DNA reads TGTGCCAGCAGCTCATCAGGAAAACAGGGCAATCAGCCCCAGCATTTT. Residues: CASSSSGKQGNQPQHF.

The gene calls are TRBV19 and TRBJ2-2; D is perhaps TRBD2 (5 bases). Germline V gene data show CDR1 as LNHDA and CDR2 as SQIVND (reference sequence). Trimming took 4 bases from V and 2 from J, leaving 11 bases between them. The CDR3 has 15 residues. The chain's CDR3 is CASSKSSGNTGELFF. The CDR3 coding sequence is TGTGCCAGTAGTAAATCCAGCGGAAACACCGGGGAGCTGTTTTTT.